The rows below give T cell receptor beta chains drawn from one sample of a study of OX40 agonist ivuxolimab in advanced cancers. Libraries were prepared by immunoSEQ multiplex PCR; TCRdb keeps only in-frame clonotypes and omits some of them. The table records approximately 12,000 clones, 70% to 80% of them present only once. The sequences come from CD4+ or CD8+ T cells sorted from blood, collected in a trial of the OX40 agonist ivuxolimab. Receptor source: an adult with an advanced solid tumor such as melanoma, head and neck, liver or kidney cancer. CDR3s include the opening cysteine and the closing phenylalanine or tryptophan. Fields, in order: J gene, D gene, V gene, clone size, CDR3 protein, CDR3 DNA. D genes are given only for firm matches. Some rows have no size entry. The others give once, few or many, or a class for an expanded clone.

TRBJ2-2	NA	TRBV6-5	few	CASSEGGDTGELFF	TGTGCCAGCAGTGAAGGGGGAGACACCGGGGAGCTGTTTTTT
TRBJ2-7	NA	TRBV2	NA	CASSQGQLNYEQYF	TGTGCCAGCAGTCAAGGACAGCTAAACTACGAGCAGTACTTC
TRBJ2-1	NA	TRBV13	NA	CASKPGWGNEQFF	TGTGCCAGCAAACCCGGTTGGGGTAATGAGCAGTTCTTC
TRBJ2-7	TRBD1	TRBV10-3	NA	CAISVGTGTYEQYF	TGTGCCATCAGTGTCGGGACAGGGACCTACGAGCAGTACTTC
TRBJ2-7	NA	TRBV7-9	NA	CASSLASASYEQYF	TGTGCCAGCAGCTTGGCCAGCGCCTCCTACGAGCAGTACTTC
TRBJ2-5	NA	TRBV28	NA	CASSQGWAQYF	TGTGCCAGCAGTCAGGGGTGGGCCCAGTACTTC
TRBJ2-1	TRBD2	TRBV28	NA	CASSLIVGTSGTGEQFF	TGTGCCAGCAGTTTAATAGTAGGGACTAGCGGGACCGGTGAGCAGTTCTTC
TRBJ2-7	TRBD2	TRBV28	NA	CASSWGTSGPSYEQYF	TGTGCCAGCAGTTGGGGGACTAGCGGGCCCAGCTACGAGCAGTACTTC
TRBJ1-4	NA	TRBV19	NA	CASSIPGKLFF	TGTGCCAGTAGTATACCAGGGAAACTGTTTTTT
TRBJ1-4	NA	TRBV7-8	few	CASSHRGLGYGKLFF	TGTGCCAGCAGCCATAGGGGACTAGGCTACGGAAAACTGTTTTTT
TRBJ2-7	NA	TRBV19	NA	CASSSPGYEQYF	TGTGCCAGTAGTTCCCCAGGCTACGAGCAGTACTTC
TRBJ2-6	NA	TRBV6-1	NA	CASSEQSSGANVLTF	TGTGCCAGCAGTGAACAGAGCTCTGGGGCCAACGTCCTGACTTTC
TRBJ2-1	TRBD1	TRBV2	NA	CASIRSRTGDGGQFF	TGTGCCAGCATCAGGAGTAGGACAGGGGATGGGGGGCAGTTCTTC
TRBJ2-7	NA	TRBV5-6	NA	CASSVSGYYEQYF	TGTGCCAGCAGCGTTAGCGGTTACTACGAGCAGTACTTC
TRBJ2-1	NA	TRBV5-8	once	CASSLGLALASYNEQFF	TGTGCCAGCAGCTTGGGTCTGGCGTTAGCCTCCTACAATGAGCAGTTCTTC
TRBJ2-7	TRBD2	TRBV7-9	NA	CASSITGGIYEQYF	TGTGCCAGCAGCATAACGGGGGGTATCTACGAGCAGTACTTC
TRBJ2-2	NA	TRBV27	NA	CASTNTGELFF	TGTGCCAGCACAAACACCGGGGAGCTGTTTTTT
TRBJ2-1	NA	TRBV27	NA	CASSLTGRSGPYNEQFF	TGTGCCAGCAGTCTTACAGGGAGGTCTGGACCCTACAATGAGCAGTTCTTC
TRBJ2-6	NA	TRBV7-8	once	CASSLGMPGANVLTF	TGTGCCAGCAGCTTGGGGATGCCTGGGGCCAACGTCCTGACTTTC
TRBJ2-7	TRBD2	TRBV11-2	NA	CATQLGGGERSYEQYF	TGTGCCACCCAACTCGGGGGGGGAGAGCGCTCCTACGAGCAGTACTTC
TRBJ1-1	NA	TRBV6-4	NA	CASSGGGTEAFF	TGTGCCAGCAGTGGGGGGGGTACTGAAGCTTTCTTT
TRBJ2-1	TRBD2	TRBV7-9	NA	CASSLTLAAHNEQFF	TGTGCCAGCAGCTTAACGCTAGCGGCACACAATGAGCAGTTCTTC
TRBJ2-1	NA	TRBV6-1	few	CASTPALTVNEQFF	TGTGCCAGCACCCCAGCCCTCACCGTCAATGAGCAGTTCTTC
TRBJ2-5	NA	TRBV7-9	NA	CASPQETQYF	TGTGCCAGCCCACAAGAGACCCAGTACTTC